This T cell receptor beta chain was documented in a study of beta chain features in type 1 diabetes. This clone was seen only a few times. Its antigen remains unknown. TCRB transcripts that were expressed got sequenced, as all of the isolated RNA had been reverse transcribed. The method was immunoSEQ multiplex PCR; TCRdb's version includes in-frame clones alone and lacks a portion of them. The table has approximately 260,000 clones, roughly 22% seen once. Germline values: CDR1 SQVTM, CDR2 ANQGSEA. V gave up 6 bases and J gave up 5 bases; unmatched junction bases: 8. The CDR3 consists of 13 residues. Study-wide results and limits: People with Type 1 diabetes carried modestly yet significantly shorter TCRB CDR3s in all four CD4+ subsets.

The source of this sequence is a woman aged 40-49 years with type 1 diabetes. The V and J genes are TRBV29-1 and TRBJ2-5; 8 bases match TRBD2. Sequencing was performed on naive CD4+ T cells from blood. The CDR3 DNA is TGCAGCGTCAATAGCGGGATTAGGGAGACCCAGTACTTC. This gives the protein CSVNSGIRETQYF.